The next 21 T cell receptor beta chains were all read from a single sample in a study of blood T cell repertoires in COVID-19. The method was immunoSEQ multiplex PCR; TCRdb's version includes in-frame clones alone and lacks a portion of them. The data hold some 150,000 clones, with about 82% observed a single time. Sequenced material: peripheral blood. The receptors were gathered from a middle-aged man with acute or convalescent COVID-19.

The V and J genes are TRBV28 and TRBJ2-7, with D possibly TRBD2 on 5 matching bases. In germline, CDR1 is MDHEN, CDR2 SYDVKM. This CDR3 region has 14 residues. Deletions cut 3 bases from V and 1 base from J, with 10 bases between. CDR3 loop: CASSFWRTSYEQYF. The CDR3 nucleotides read TGTGCCAGCAGTTTCTGGCGGACTTCCTACGAGCAGTACTTC.

The chain couples TRBV9 to TRBJ2-7, with 8 bases that match TRBD1. The CDR3 consists of 13 residues. Germline V gene lookup returns CDR1 SGDLS and CDR2 YYNGEE. The J segment lost 7 bases and the V segment lost 3 bases, leaving 6 bases of the junction unmatched. The CDR3 coding sequence is TGTGCCAGCAGCGGATTACAGGGGGATGAGCAGTACTTC. Protein: CASSGLQGDEQYF.

This clone came up a few times. The rearrangement links TRBV2 to TRBJ2-5, with TRBD1 identical over 7 bases. Germline CDR1 and CDR2: SNHLY and FYNNEI. This CDR3 region has 15 residues. V lost 8 bases to trimming and J lost 5 bases; unmatched junction nucleotides: 14. CDR3 DNA: TGTGCCAGCGGGGAACAGGGGATGAAGGAGGAGACCCAGTACTTC. Protein product: CASGEQGMKEETQYF.

This clone has just one count. The chain couples TRBV5-5 to TRBJ2-2; D might be TRBD2 (6 bases). The germline V gene encodes CDR1 SGHKS and CDR2 YYEKEE (reference sequence). Trimming stripped 0 bases from V and 9 bases from J, with 15 bases between. The CDR3 loop spans 15 amino acids. The CDR3 here is CASSLGREPYRELFF. CDR3 nucleotide sequence: TGTGCCAGCAGCTTGGGGCGGGAACCCTACCGGGAGCTGTTTTTT.

The chain couples TRBV10-1 to TRBJ2-7; TRBD2 might be the D (5 bases). This CDR3 has 14 residues. V lost 2 bases and J lost 0, with 8 bases in between. In germline, CDR1 is WNHNN, CDR2 SYGVQD (reference sequence). CDR3 nucleotide sequence: TGCGCCAGCAGTGAGGCCAGCGGCTCCTACGAGCAGTACTTC. Its protein is CASSEASGSYEQYF.

The J gene is TRBJ2-4, the V gene TRBV7-9, with 9 bases lining up with TRBD2. Germline V gene lookup returns CDR1 SEHNR and CDR2 FQNEAQ (reference sequence). The CDR3 is 16 residues long. The ends lost 3 bases at V and 5 bases at J; junction bases unmatched: 8. The CDR3 reads CASSFHRTSVENIQYF. The DNA of the CDR3 is TGTGCCAGCAGCTTTCACAGGACTAGCGTAGAAAACATTCAGTACTTC.

The chain links TRBV4-2 to TRBJ1-3, with TRBD1 matching 9 bases. The trim removed 1 base at V and 4 bases at J, leaving 8 bases unmatched. The CDR3 loop spans 17 amino acids. CDR1 is LGHNA and CDR2 is YNFKEQ in the germline V gene. CDR3 in DNA: TGTGCCAGCAGCCAAGTTCCCCGACAGGGGGTCGGAAACACCATATATTTT. Amino acid sequence: CASSQVPRQGVGNTIYF.

The gene calls are TRBV5-1 and TRBJ1-1, with 9 bases identical to TRBD1. V was pared by 3 bases and J by 5 bases, with 8 bases of the junction left unmatched. The CDR3 consists of 15 residues. Germline V gives CDR1 SGHRS, CDR2 YFSETQ. In DNA form, the CDR3 reads TGCGCCAGCAGCTGGACCGGGACAGGGTGGACTGAAGCTTTCTTT. It encodes CASSWTGTGWTEAFF. The full variable domain, rest sourced from reference TRBV5-1 and TRBJ1-1, is KAGVTQTPRYLIKTRGQQVTLSCSPISGHRSVSWYQQTPGQGLQFLFEYFSETQRNKGNFPGRFSGRQFSNSRSEMNVSTLELGDSALYLCASSWTGTGWTEAFFGQGTRLTVV.

The CDR3 DNA follows: TGCAGTGCTAGCGGGGACAGTGAAGCTTTCTTT. Translating it yields CSASGDSEAFF. This chain uses TRBV20-1 with TRBJ1-1; 7 bases align to TRBD1. The V gene end was trimmed by 3 bases and the J gene end by 7 bases; junction bases not matched to a gene: 2. In germline, CDR1 is DFQATT, CDR2 SNEGSKA (reference sequence). CDR3 length equals 11 residues.

This clone showed up just once. This rearrangement joins TRBV3-1 (or the pseudogene TRBV3-2) to TRBJ2-3; the D gene is possibly TRBD2 (6 bases). This CDR3 contains 11 residues. V was trimmed by 0 bases and J by 11 bases, leaving 6 bases between them. Germline assignment: CDR1 LGHDT and CDR2 YNNKEL (reference sequence). CDR3 DNA sequence: TGTGCCAGCAGCCAAGATAGCGGGCAGTATTTT. Protein product: CASSQDSGQYF.

In nucleotides, the CDR3 is TGTGCCAGCAGCCGGCGTGCGGACACTGAAGCTTTCTTT. Its protein is CASSRRADTEAFF. The chain has TRBV7-2 and TRBJ1-1; D unresolved. Trimming removed 5 bases at V and 3 bases at J, with 10 bases between. There are 13 residues in the CDR3. Germline V gene data show CDR1 as SGHTA and CDR2 as FQGNSA.

The gene calls are TRBV29-1 and TRBJ1-1; D gene unclear. Deletions cut 4 bases from V and 2 bases from J, with 14 bases between. Germline V gene data show CDR1 as SQVTM and CDR2 as ANQGSEA. This CDR3 is built from 14 residues. CDR3 loop: CSVVVATSNTEAFF. CDR3 sequence (DNA): TGCAGCGTTGTGGTTGCAACGAGTAACACTGAAGCTTTCTTT.

This clone was observed a handful of times. CDR3: CASSESLELTGANVLTF. The CDR3 nucleotides read TGTGCCAGCAGTGAAAGTTTGGAGCTAACTGGGGCCAACGTCCTGACTTTC. This sequence joins TRBV2 and TRBJ2-6; D gene ambiguous. Trimming stripped 2 bases from V and 2 bases from J, with 13 bases between. The CDR3 is 17 residues long. Germline loops: CDR1 SNHLY, CDR2 FYNNEI.

This clone was observed a single time. The chain combines TRBV4-2 with TRBJ2-5; the match to TRBD2 covers 10 bases. Germline values: CDR1 LGHNA, CDR2 YNFKEQ. The CDR3 covers 15 residues. J lost 5 bases, V lost 0 bases, and 3 bases had no gene match. The CDR3: CASSQDSGRRETQYF. In DNA form, the CDR3 reads TGTGCCAGCAGCCAAGATAGCGGGAGGAGGGAGACCCAGTACTTC.

The chain links TRBV6-5 to TRBJ2-7; D is ambiguous. The CDR3 spans 13 residues. Germline CDR1 MNHEY, CDR2 SVGAGI. V was cut by 8 bases and J by 1 base, with 12 bases left in between. The CDR3 loop reads CASRTVRSYEQYF. The CDR3 bases are TGTGCCAGCCGAACAGTCAGGTCCTACGAGCAGTACTTC.

This clone was counted between two and nine times. This sequence joins TRBV4-1 and TRBJ2-1; tentative D call: TRBD1 (6 bases). This CDR3 is built from 14 residues. V lost 3 bases and J 2 bases, leaving 8 bases between the germline ends. Per germline, CDR1 MGHRA and CDR2 YSYEKL. The CDR3 loop is CASSHGQPYNEQFF. The CDR3 region has the DNA TGCGCCAGCAGCCACGGACAGCCCTACAATGAGCAGTTCTTC.

The V gene is TRBV5-6, the J gene TRBJ1-3, with D perhaps matching TRBD1 (5 bases). The V gene's germline CDR1 is SGHDT and CDR2 YYEEEE. CDR3 length: 15 amino acids. V was cut by 1 base and J by 0 bases, with 8 bases left in between. CDR3 DNA: TGTGCCAGCAGCTTGCAGGGAAGCTCTGGAAACACCATATATTTT. As protein: CASSLQGSSGNTIYF.

This clone was seen a single time. The DNA for the CDR3 is TGTGCCAGCTCACCACAGGGGGCGAGAGGCTACACCTTC. Encoded protein: CASSPQGARGYTF. This chain joins TRBV18 and TRBJ1-2, with 7 bases fitting TRBD1. There are 13 residues in the CDR3. V gave up 1 base and J gave up 8 bases; unmatched junction bases: 4. The V gene's germline CDR1 is KGHSH and CDR2 LQKENI.

The chain has TRBV7-9 and TRBJ1-2; no clear D gene. The CDR3 is 13 residues long. V was shortened by 1 base and J by 8 bases, with 11 bases between the two germline ends. Germline lookup yields CDR1 SEHNR and CDR2 FQNEAQ (reference sequence). The CDR3 loop reads CASSLEQPGGYTF. The CDR3, as DNA: TGTGCCAGCAGCTTAGAACAGCCGGGGGGCTACACCTTC.

V is TRBV6-4 and J is TRBJ2-7, with D possibly being TRBD2 (5 bases). Between the trimmed V and J ends, which lost 3 bases and 3 bases, there was a span of 9 bases. This CDR3 has 13 amino acids. CDR1 is MRHNA, CDR2 SNTAGT, per germline. The CDR3 protein is CASSERAGYEQYF. The CDR3 DNA follows: TGTGCCAGCAGTGAGCGGGCAGGCTACGAGCAGTACTTC.

V is TRBV7-9 and J is TRBJ1-5; D is undetermined. Between the trimmed V and J ends, which lost 3 bases and 9 bases, there was a span of 9 bases. CDR1 and CDR2 from the germline V gene are SEHNR and FQNEAQ (reference sequence). The CDR3 sequence is 12 residues long. The CDR3 DNA follows: TGTGCCAGCAGCTTGCGGGGTTCGCCCCAGCATTTT. Translation: CASSLRGSPQHF.